The rows below give T cell receptor beta chains drawn from one sample of a study of shared clonotypes between healthy human individuals. Produced via immunoSEQ multiplex PCR; TCRdb's table is partial and in-frame only. The sample consists of about 700,000 clones, 92% of them appearing once. The specimen was naive CD8+ T cells sorted from blood. These receptor sequences come from a man aged 25 to 40 in good health. Both conserved end residues are part of each CDR3. A D gene is named only where the DNA matches it firmly. Expanded clones are given a class, and other clones once, few, many or no size at all.

TRBD2,14,-,TRBV7-9,TRBJ2-7,TGTGCCAGCAGCTTAGCGGGAGGGCCCTACGAGCAGTACTTC,CASSLAGGPYEQYF
TRBD2,17,-,TRBV27,TRBJ2-1,TGTGCCAGCAGTTTGCTACCGGTAGGGACTAGTTCCAATGAGCAGTTCTTC,CASSLLPVGTSSNEQFF
TRBD1,15,-,TRBV5-8,TRBJ1-1,TGTGCCAGCAGCTTGTCTGGGACAGTGAACACTGAAGCTTTCTTT,CASSLSGTVNTEAFF
-,14,once,TRBV11-3,TRBJ2-3,TGTGCCAGCAGCTTAGGATACGGGGTAGATACGCAGTATTTT,CASSLGYGVDTQYF
TRBD2,15,-,TRBV7-9,TRBJ2-1,TGTGCCAGCAGCCAGACTAGCGGGAGAGGGAATGAGCAGTTCTTC,CASSQTSGRGNEQFF
TRBD2,17,-,TRBV5-1,TRBJ2-1,TGCGCCAGCAGCCCCCCGGGACTAGCGGATCCCTACAATGAGCAGTTCTTC,CASSPPGLADPYNEQFF
TRBD2,17,-,TRBV5-1,TRBJ2-1,TGCGCCAGCAGCTTGGGCCCAGCGGGGAGCTCCTACAATGAGCAGTTCTTC,CASSLGPAGSSYNEQFF
TRBD2,16,-,TRBV2,TRBJ2-1,TGTGCCGGGAACGACGGGCTCGGGGAGGGAGGCAATGAGCAGTTCTTC,CAGNDGLGEGGNEQFF
-,13,few,TRBV7-6,TRBJ2-7,TGTGCCAGCAGCTTAGGCAGGGGCTACGAGCAGTACTTC,CASSLGRGYEQYF
-,12,-,TRBV7-9,TRBJ2-5,TGTGCCAGCAGCGAGGATTTGGAGACCCAGTACTTC,CASSEDLETQYF
-,16,-,TRBV4-1,TRBJ2-7,TGCGCCAGCAGCCAAGATCCGGGACGGCCTTCGGACGAGCAGTACTTC,CASSQDPGRPSDEQYF
-,11,-,TRBV29-1,TRBJ2-7,TGCAGCGCCGGGCGGGCAAACGAGCAGTACTTC,CSAGRANEQYF
-,18,once,TRBV27,TRBJ2-3,TGTGCCAGCAGAGTTTATGGGACGACTAGTCGCCCCACAGATACGCAGTATTTT,CASRVYGTTSRPTDTQYF
TRBD1,17,once,TRBV5-1,TRBJ1-3,TGCGCCAGCATATTCTACCAGGGGGGAAACTCTGGAAACACCATATATTTT,CASIFYQGGNSGNTIYF
-,12,-,TRBV27,TRBJ2-7,TGTGCCAGCTGGAGGGTACCCTACGAGCAGTACTTC,CASWRVPYEQYF
TRBD1,14,-,TRBV7-6,TRBJ2-7,TGTGCCAGCAGCCAGGGGGACAGCATCTACGAGCAGTACTTC,CASSQGDSIYEQYF
TRBD2,15,-,TRBV7-6,TRBJ2-7,TGTGCCAGCAGCCCGGGGAATAGCGGGACCTACGAGCAGTACTTC,CASSPGNSGTYEQYF
TRBD2,18,-,TRBV7-6,TRBJ2-2,TGTGCCAGCAGCCCTAGCCTCGGACTAGCGGGAGAGAAGAGGGAGCTGTTTTTT,CASSPSLGLAGEKRELFF
TRBD1,16,-,TRBV6-5,TRBJ2-3,TGTGCCAGCAGTTCCTGGGACAGCGCTAGCACAGATACGCAGTATTTT,CASSSWDSASTDTQYF
-,14,-,TRBV7-9,TRBJ2-3,TGTGCCAGCAGCTTAAATGCGGGCACAGATACGCAGTATTTT,CASSLNAGTDTQYF
-,16,-,TRBV4-3,TRBJ2-7,TGCGCCAGCAGCCCAGCGGGGAAACAGGGCGAATACGAGCAGTACTTC,CASSPAGKQGEYEQYF
-,11,-,TRBV20-1,TRBJ2-2,TGCAGTGCCCAAAACACCGGGGAGCTGTTTTTT,CSAQNTGELFF
-,12,-,TRBV29-1,TRBJ2-7,TGCAGCCATAGGGCCCAAGGCAACGAGCAGTACTTC,CSHRAQGNEQYF
-,14,-,TRBV11-2,TRBJ1-4,TGTGCCAGCAGCCGGGGACTGCCTAATGAAAAACTGTTTTTT,CASSRGLPNEKLFF
-,12,-,TRBV2,TRBJ2-1,TGTGCCAGCAGTGAGCAGGTCTATGAGCAGTTCTTC,CASSEQVYEQFF
-,14,-,TRBV18,TRBJ1-2,TGTGCCAGCTCACCAGGGGCCGCTAATGATGGCTACACCTTC,CASSPGAANDGYTF
TRBD1,12,-,TRBV2,TRBJ2-7,TGTGCCGGAACAGGGGTCTCCTACGAGCAGTACTTC,CAGTGVSYEQYF
-,17,-,TRBV4-3,TRBJ2-2,TGCGCCAGCAGCCAAGATCAAGCCGAAGCGAACACCGGGGAGCTGTTTTTT,CASSQDQAEANTGELFF
TRBD1,13,-,TRBV2,TRBJ2-7,TGTGCCAGCGCCGGGACAGAATTTTACGAGCAGTACTTC,CASAGTEFYEQYF
-,15,-,TRBV5-1,TRBJ2-7,TGCGCCAGCAGCCCGCCCCGACAGGACAAAAGGGAGCAGTACTTC,CASSPPRQDKREQYF
TRBD1,16,-,TRBV10-2,TRBJ2-5,TGCGCCAGCAGTGAGTCGCCACAGGGGTTTCCGGAGACCCAGTACTTC,CASSESPQGFPETQYF
TRBD1,13,once,TRBV15,TRBJ2-1,TGTGCCACCAGCAGGGGACAGGGCCATGAGCAGTTCTTC,CATSRGQGHEQFF
-,12,-,TRBV7-9,TRBJ2-2,TGTGCCAGCCTTCCGGGGGCCGGGGAGCTGTTTTTT,CASLPGAGELFF
TRBD2,15,-,TRBV28,TRBJ2-1,TGTGCCAGCAGTCCCGCGGGGGGAGCTACGTTATTTCAGTTCTTC,CASSPAGGATLFQFF
-,15,-,TRBV28,TRBJ2-2,TGTGCCAGCAGTTCAAACTTTCTTGGGACCGGGGAGCTGTTTTTT,CASSSNFLGTGELFF
-,13,-,TRBV6-5,TRBJ2-7,TGTGCCAGCAGTTACGTGTGGGAGAGGGAGCAGTACTTC,CASSYVWEREQYF
TRBD2,15,-,TRBV18,TRBJ2-1,TGTGCCAGCTCACCGTTTGGCGGGAGCTTAGATGAGCAGTTCTTC,CASSPFGGSLDEQFF
-,12,-,TRBV27,TRBJ2-1,TGTGCCAGCAGCAACAGGGTCGATGAGCAGTTCTTC,CASSNRVDEQFF
-,15,-,TRBV4-3,TRBJ1-6,TGCGCCAGCAGCCAATTGGGGATCCATAATTCACCCCTCCACTTT,CASSQLGIHNSPLHF
TRBD1,15,-,TRBV10-2,TRBJ2-1,TGCGCCAGCAGGGCCGGGACAGGAATCGGCAATGAGCAGTTCTTC,CASRAGTGIGNEQFF
-,14,-,TRBV9,TRBJ2-1,TGTGCCAGCAGCGACAGTTACGACGACAATGAGCAGTTCTTC,CASSDSYDDNEQFF
-,15,-,TRBV7-8,TRBJ2-3,TGTGCCAGCAGCCCAAAGCGGCTCTCCACAGATACGCAGTATTTT,CASSPKRLSTDTQYF
-,16,-,TRBV7-2,TRBJ2-5,TGTGCCAGCAGCCCGATAGGGACATTGCTCTCAGAGACCCAGTACTTC,CASSPIGTLLSETQYF
-,16,-,TRBV7-8,TRBJ2-1,TGTGCCAGCAGCTTAGTCCGGGACTTTCTCAACAATGAGCAGTTCTTC,CASSLVRDFLNNEQFF
-,11,-,TRBV9,TRBJ2-7,TGTGCCAGCAGCGCGGGTAAGGCGCAGTACTTC,CASSAGKAQYF
-,14,once,TRBV7-9,TRBJ2-1,TGTGCCAGCAGCTTAGAAGGCAGGGGGGACTCGCCGTTCTTC,CASSLEGRGDSPFF
TRBD2,15,-,TRBV6-6,TRBJ2-2,TGTGCCAGCAGTTATCGCGGGAGAGGAACCGGGGAGCTGTTTTTT,CASSYRGRGTGELFF
-,12,-,TRBV28,TRBJ1-3,TGTGCCAGCGACAGCTCTGGAAACACCATATATTTT,CASDSSGNTIYF
TRBD1,12,-,TRBV9,TRBJ1-1,TGTGCCAGCCAGGGGGCAGGGACTGAAGCTTTCTTT,CASQGAGTEAFF
-,16,-,TRBV7-9,TRBJ2-1,TGTGCCAGCAGCTTCAGCCTTGGACAGCCCTACAATGAGCAGTTCTTC,CASSFSLGQPYNEQFF
-,14,once,TRBV27,TRBJ1-1,TGTGCCAGCAGTTCAGAGGGTTTGGTAACTGAAGCTTTCTTT,CASSSEGLVTEAFF
-,14,once,TRBV5-1,TRBJ2-7,TGCGCCAGCAGCAGCTCCGTCGGGACCTACGAGCAGTACTTC,CASSSSVGTYEQYF
TRBD1,15,once,TRBV27,TRBJ2-3,TGTGCCAGCAGTCACCGACAGGGTTTCACAGATACGCAGTATTTT,CASSHRQGFTDTQYF